Shown below are 30 T cell receptor beta chains from a single sample sequenced in a study of response to subunit inactivated influenza vaccine. Via MiXCR, TCRdb re-called the RT-PCR reads, giving one row per CDR3 protein. The repertoire holds a few hundred thousand distinct CDR3 sequences, with 11% as singletons. Material: PBMCs from blood, obtained 35 to 45 days after vaccination. The source of these receptors is a man aged 50 to 59 who received an inactivated influenza vaccine.

The gene calls are TRBV5-1 and TRBJ1-3; D is unresolved. Germline CDR1 reads SGHRS; CDR2 reads YFSETQ. V shed 5 bases and J shed 3 bases, with 15 bases lying between them. The CDR3 totals 15 residues. The CDR3: CASSYTGPLGNTIYF. CDR3 DNA sequence: TGCGCCAGCAGTTATACGGGTCCTCTTGGAAACACCATATATTTT.

This clonotype was picked up a small number of times. The CDR3 coding sequence is TGTGCCAGCAGTGAAGCCCCGTCCCTACTCGAGCAGTACTTC. Translating gives CASSEAPSLLEQYF. This sequence joins TRBV6-1 and TRBJ2-7; D is unclear. This CDR3 comprises 14 residues. Germline V gene data show CDR1 as MNHNS and CDR2 as SASEGT. V lost 0 bases and J lost 6, with 12 bases in between.

The chain has TRBV6-2 or TRBV6-3 and TRBJ2-1, with 7 positions matching TRBD1. V gave up 8 bases and J gave up 10 bases; unmatched junction bases: 20. There are 16 residues in the CDR3. Germline V lookup: CDR1 MNHEY, CDR2 SVGEGT. This CDR3 reads CASGTIPGQSVWEQFF. CDR3 nucleotide sequence: TGTGCCAGCGGCACCATTCCGGGACAGAGTGTTTGGGAGCAGTTCTTC.

This clonotype has more than one count but fewer than ten. This chain links TRBV3-1 with TRBJ1-4; weak D call: TRBD1 (5 bases). This CDR3 is built from 15 residues. Germline CDR1 LGHDT, CDR2 YNNKEL (reference sequence). The germline V and J ends were trimmed by 3 bases and 0 bases, with 8 bases remaining between them. In nucleotides, the CDR3 is TGTGCCAGCAGCCAGGGGGTGCCAACTAATGAAAAACTGTTTTTT. This translates into CASSQGVPTNEKLFF.

This clonotype has a handful of counts. The chain carries TRBV4-2 and TRBJ2-1, with TRBD2 matching 8 bases. J gave up 4 bases and V 4 bases, and 9 bases lay outside the gene matches. The CDR3 consists of 16 residues. The germline gives CDR1 LGHNA, CDR2 YNFKEQ. CDR3 protein: CASSPQSGGVYNEQFF. The CDR3 nucleotides are TGTGCCAGCAGCCCCCAAAGCGGGGGTGTTTACAATGAGCAGTTCTTC.

This clonotype was picked up a small number of times. V usage is TRBV3-1 and J usage is TRBJ2-3; TRBD2 aligns across 13 bases. This CDR3 spans 16 amino acids. Looked up from germline, CDR1 is LGHDT and CDR2 is YNNKEL (reference sequence). Trimming cost V 3 bases and J 2 bases; bases outside gene matches: 2. The DNA for the CDR3 is TGTGCCAGCAGCCACACTAGCGGGGGGGCCACAGATACGCAGTATTTT. Amino acid sequence: CASSHTSGGATDTQYF.

This clonotype was counted at least ten times. The chain couples TRBV20-1 to TRBJ2-7; maybe TRBD1 (7 bases). The germline V gene encodes CDR1 DFQATT and CDR2 SNEGSKA (reference sequence). The CDR3 consists of 14 residues. Trimming removed 1 base at V and 4 bases at J, with 14 bases between. This CDR3 reads CSARGDRDLYEQYF. The DNA for the CDR3 is TGCAGTGCTAGAGGCGACAGGGACTTATACGAGCAGTACTTC.

This chain connects TRBV7-2 to TRBJ1-4; D is uncertain. CDR1 SGHTA and CDR2 FQGNSA come from the germline V gene. CDR3 size: 15 residues. Trimming removed 5 bases from V and 1 base from J, with 11 bases in between. The CDR3 nucleotides read TGTGCCAGCAGCCCCCAGAGTGGAACTAATGAAAAACTGTTTTTT. Protein: CASSPQSGTNEKLFF.

V is TRBV28 and J is TRBJ2-1; tentative D call: TRBD1 (6 bases). Germline V gives CDR1 MDHEN, CDR2 SYDVKM. V was cut by 3 bases and J by 10 bases, with 16 bases left in between. The CDR3 loop spans 14 amino acids. Here the CDR3 DNA reads TGTGCCAGCAGTTTTCTATTAGTGGACAGAGAGCAGTTCTTC. This codes for CASSFLLVDREQFF.

This clonotype has more than one count but fewer than ten. This chain uses TRBV28 with TRBJ2-7; D unclear. Trimming pared 2 bases from V and 6 bases from J, leaving 11 bases between. Germline lookup yields CDR1 MDHEN and CDR2 SYDVKM. The CDR3 sequence is 13 residues long. CDR3 region: CASSLNSPGEQYF. CDR3 sequence (DNA): TGTGCCAGCAGTTTAAACAGCCCGGGCGAGCAGTACTTC.

As for this clonotype: A read error may be the cause here, since a much bigger clone is one base away. The rearrangement joins TRBV20-1 to TRBJ2-7, with TRBD2 identical over 11 bases. The CDR3 is made up of 14 amino acids. Germline assignment: CDR1 DFQATT and CDR2 SNEGSKA (reference sequence). The CDR3 spells CCARLAGYGYEQYF. In DNA form, the CDR3 reads TGCTGTGCTAGACTAGCGGGATATGGGTACGAGCAGTACTTC.

This clonotype has more than one count but fewer than ten. V is TRBV20-1 and J is TRBJ2-7; no clear D gene. Germline CDR1 and CDR2: DFQATT and SNEGSKA (reference sequence). CDR3 size: 13 residues. Trimming left V 1 base short and J 1 base short, with 8 bases between. In nucleotides, the CDR3 is TGCAGTGCTAGAGTTAGACAATCCTACGAGCAGTACTTC. This sequence encodes CSARVRQSYEQYF.

This sequence joins TRBV20-1 and TRBJ2-1; 7 bases are a match to TRBD2. CDR3 length: 18 amino acids. J gave up 4 bases and V 0 bases, and 15 bases lay outside the gene matches. Germline V gene sequence: CDR1 DFQATT, CDR2 SNEGSKA (reference sequence). The CDR3 region has the DNA TGCAGTGCTAGAGATCGGGGAGGGGTGAGGTCCATATACAATGAGCAGTTCTTC. Translation: CSARDRGGVRSIYNEQFF.

This clonotype was seen at least ten times. The chain employs TRBV12-3 or TRBV12-4 and TRBJ1-2, with D uncertain. The CDR3 is 15 residues long. V shed 2 bases and J shed 7 bases, with 17 bases lying between them. The CDR3 is CASSLRRAGSAGYTF. The CDR3 DNA reads TGTGCCAGCAGTTTACGTCGTGCGGGGAGCGCTGGCTACACCTTC.

This chain uses TRBV4-3 with TRBJ2-2, with 8 bases aligning to TRBD2. CDR1 LGHNA and CDR2 YSLEER come from the germline V gene. CDR3 length: 15 residues. J lost 6 bases, V lost 4 bases, and 7 bases had no gene match. Written as DNA, the CDR3 is TGCGCCAGCAGCCTCCTCTCCGGGAGGGCCGGGGAGCTGTTTTTT. Translation: CASSLLSGRAGELFF.

This clonotype has a handful of counts. The genes are TRBV12-3 or TRBV12-4 and TRBJ1-2; no firm D call. The V end was cut by 5 bases, the J end by 3 bases, with 4 bases between. The CDR3 totals 11 residues. The CDR3: CASSRHYGYTF. CDR3 in DNA: TGTGCCAGCAGTCGGCACTATGGCTACACCTTC.

The chain employs TRBV2 and TRBJ2-1; 15 bases are shared with TRBD2. The germline CDR1 and CDR2 sequences are SNHLY and FYNNEI. V trimming: 6 bases; J trimming: 4 bases; junction bases outside the gene matches: 13. The CDR3 extends over 19 amino acids. The CDR3 sequence is CASSSQGLAGGPNYNEQFF. CDR3 DNA: TGTGCCAGCAGCTCGCAGGGACTAGCGGGAGGCCCCAATTACAATGAGCAGTTCTTC.

There are many counts of this clonotype. The chain recombines TRBV11-2 with TRBJ2-1; D perhaps matches TRBD2 (5 bases). In germline, CDR1 is SGHAT, CDR2 FQNNGV. The CDR3 sequence is 17 residues long. Deletions cut 1 base from V and 6 bases from J, with 19 bases between. CDR3: CASSLVSGALGVNEQFF. DNA for the CDR3: TGTGCCAGCAGCTTAGTAAGCGGAGCGCTAGGCGTCAATGAGCAGTTCTTC.

This clonotype appeared many times. The chain employs TRBV20-1 and TRBJ1-5; D unclear. V shed 6 bases and J shed 1 base, with 7 bases lying between them. CDR3 length equals 12 residues. CDR1 DFQATT and CDR2 SNEGSKA come from the germline V gene (reference sequence). In DNA, the CDR3 is TGCAGTGCAGGAGGGAGCAATCAGCCCCAGCATTTT. Translated, it gives CSAGGSNQPQHF.

This clonotype has ten or more counts. The chain combines TRBV29-1 with TRBJ1-6, with D maybe TRBD1 (5 bases). Trimming took 6 bases from V and 8 from J, leaving 17 bases between them. There are 14 residues in the CDR3. Germline V gene data show CDR1 as SQVTM and CDR2 as ANQGSEA. This CDR3 reads CSVRGAGFDSPLHF. The CDR3, as DNA: TGCAGCGTGAGGGGTGCAGGGTTCGATTCACCCCTCCACTTT.

About this clonotype itself: A clone one base away is much larger, so this may be a read error. Here the CDR3 reads CTSRPSGANVLTF. The CDR3 region has the DNA TGTACCAGCAGACCCTCTGGGGCCAACGTCCTGACTTTC. The J gene is TRBJ2-6, the V gene TRBV6-1; no firm D call. The CDR3 covers 13 residues. CDR1 and CDR2 (germline): MNHNS, SASEGT.

This clonotype was seen repeatedly, ten times or more. V gene TRBV29-1 combines with J gene TRBJ1-1, with D hard to call. Trimming shortened V by 2 bases and J by 3 bases, and 10 bases separated the two germline ends. This CDR3 has 13 amino acids. Germline V gene sequence: CDR1 SQVTM, CDR2 ANQGSEA. The CDR3: CSVESDWDTEAFF. As DNA, the CDR3 is TGCAGCGTTGAATCTGACTGGGACACTGAAGCTTTCTTT.

A few counts support this clonotype. V is TRBV5-1 and J is TRBJ2-3; 7 bases fit TRBD2. Germline CDR1 SGHRS, CDR2 YFSETQ. This CDR3 region has 17 residues. V lost 0 bases, J lost 0 bases, and 7 bases stayed unmatched. The CDR3 sequence is CASSLDRGRDSTDTQYF. The CDR3 DNA reads TGCGCCAGCAGCTTGGATCGAGGGAGGGATAGCACAGATACGCAGTATTTT.

J is TRBJ1-2 and V is TRBV7-2; 8 bases align to TRBD1. V was pared by 5 bases and J by 2 bases, with 10 bases of the junction left unmatched. The CDR3 loop spans 16 amino acids. CDR1 SGHTA and CDR2 FQGNSA come from the germline V gene. DNA of the CDR3: TGTGCCAGCAGCCGGTCGGACAGGGTCGAGAACTATGGCTACACCTTC. It specifies CASSRSDRVENYGYTF. The whole variable domain, remainder taken from reference TRBV7-2 and TRBJ1-2, is GAGVSQSPSNKVTEKGKDVELRCDPISGHTALYWYRQSLGQGLEFLIYFQGNSAPDKSGLPSDRFSAERTGGSVSTLTIQRTQQEDSAVYLCASSRSDRVENYGYTFGSGTRLTVV.

In its sample, this clonotype was seen a few times. The gene calls are TRBV7-2 and TRBJ2-7; 9 bases line up with TRBD1. The CDR3 has 15 amino acids. With 5 bases clipped from V and 3 bases from J, the junction kept 8 bases outside the gene matches. Germline CDR1 is SGHTA and CDR2 is FQGNSA. This CDR3 reads CASSAGQGILYEQYF. The CDR3 DNA is TGTGCCAGCAGCGCCGGACAGGGGATCCTCTACGAGCAGTACTTC.

The chain links TRBV12-3 or TRBV12-4 to TRBJ2-7; 8 bases are shared with TRBD2. J was trimmed by 3 bases and V by 8 bases; bases with no gene match: 9. The CDR3 spans 14 residues. The CDR3 DNA is TGTGCCAGCGGAATAGCGGGGAGGAACTACGAGCAGTACTTC. Translated, it gives CASGIAGRNYEQYF.

The rearrangement uses TRBV28 and TRBJ2-7, with TRBD1 matching over 9 bases. Trimming cost V 3 bases and J 0 bases; bases outside gene matches: 9. This CDR3 region has 17 residues. Germline-derived CDR1 and CDR2 are MDHEN and SYDVKM. In DNA, the CDR3 is TGTGCCAGCAGTTTTTTGTCAGCGGGACAGGGCTCCTACGAGCAGTACTTC. Translating it yields CASSFLSAGQGSYEQYF.

This chain connects TRBV9 to TRBJ1-1; 10 bases line up with TRBD1. The CDR3 extends over 14 amino acids. Germline CDR1 SGDLS, CDR2 YYNGEE. J gave up 4 bases and V 0 bases, and 0 bases lay outside the gene matches. In DNA form, the CDR3 reads TGTGCCAGCAGCGTAGGGACAGGGGGCACTGAAGCTTTCTTT. Translating it yields CASSVGTGGTEAFF. Based on the CDR3 plus reference TRBV9 and TRBJ1-1, the full variable domain is DSGVTQTPKHLITATGQRVTLRCSPRSGDLSVYWYQQSLDQGLQFLIQYYNGEERAKGNILERFSAQQFPDLHSELNLSSLELGDSALYFCASSVGTGGTEAFFGQGTRLTVV.

This clonotype was seen a few times. The V and J genes are TRBV11-2 and TRBJ1-2; 9 bases align to TRBD1. Germline-derived CDR1 and CDR2 are SGHAT and FQNNGV. The junction had 6 bases not matched to a gene; V was cut back by 6 bases and J by 4 bases. The CDR3 consists of 14 residues. CDR3 coding DNA: TGTGCCAGCAGTCCCGGGACAGGGATCTATGGCTACACCTTC. Translated: CASSPGTGIYGYTF.

This clonotype was picked up a small number of times. The rearrangement joins TRBV7-9 to TRBJ2-7; D possibly corresponds to TRBD2 (5 bases). The V gene lost 3 bases and the J gene lost 3 bases, with 9 bases spanning the gap. Germline-derived CDR1 and CDR2 are SEHNR and FQNEAQ (reference sequence). This CDR3 spans 13 amino acids. The CDR3 reads CASSFRTGYEQYF. CDR3 DNA sequence: TGTGCCAGCAGCTTCCGGACTGGCTACGAGCAGTACTTC.